This T cell receptor beta chain was recovered during a study of T-cell memory formation after mild COVID-19. Study-level findings and limits: Pre-infection memory already had some responding clones, implying cross-reactive memory joined.

The CDR3 consists of 14 residues. The germline gives CDR1 SGHRS, CDR2 YFSETQ. The ends were cut back, 0 bases at V and 0 bases at J, with 5 bases in the middle. With constant-segment primers, 5'RACE yielded cDNA libraries of TCR alpha and TCR beta that carried sample barcodes and UMIs. TCRdb reprocessed the 5' RACE reads with MiXCR, giving one entry per CDR3 protein. This table has approximately 340,000 distinct CDR3 sequences, over 10% appearing once. In this sample, this clonotype turned up many times. Its antigen remains unidentified. The sample taken for sequencing was PBMCs or a T cell subset sorted from them (not recorded which). This TCR derives from a man aged 18 to 30 who had mild COVID-19 (a few samples of this study predate the infection). Cell type and time point are not known. The rearrangement joins TRBV5-1 to TRBJ2-3; D gene ambiguous. The CDR3 sequence: CASSLEGSTDTQYF. CDR3 sequence (DNA): TGCGCCAGCAGCTTGGAAGGGAGCACAGATACGCAGTATTTT.